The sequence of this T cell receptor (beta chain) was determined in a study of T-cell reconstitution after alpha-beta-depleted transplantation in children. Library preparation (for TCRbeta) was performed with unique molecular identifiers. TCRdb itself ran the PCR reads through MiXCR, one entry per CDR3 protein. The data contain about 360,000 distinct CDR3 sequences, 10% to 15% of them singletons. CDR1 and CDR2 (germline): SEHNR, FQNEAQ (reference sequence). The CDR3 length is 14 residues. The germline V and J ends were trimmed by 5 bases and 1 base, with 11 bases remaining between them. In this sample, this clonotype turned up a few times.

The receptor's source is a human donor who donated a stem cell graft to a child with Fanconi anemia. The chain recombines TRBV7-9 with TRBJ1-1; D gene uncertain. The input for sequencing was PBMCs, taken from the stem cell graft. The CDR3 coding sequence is TGTGCCAGCAGCCCGACATACTCGAACACTGAAGCTTTCTTT. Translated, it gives CASSPTYSNTEAFF. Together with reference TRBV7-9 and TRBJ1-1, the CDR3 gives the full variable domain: DTGVSQNPRHKITKRGQNVTFRCDPISEHNRLYWYRQTLGQGPEFLTYFQNEAQLEKSRLLSDRFSAERPKGSFSTLEIQRTEQGDSAMYLCASSPTYSNTEAFFGQGTRLTVV.